This is a list of T cell receptor beta chains from one sample in a study of shared clonotypes between healthy human individuals. TCRdb's copy holds only in-frame clones and misses some; the assay was immunoSEQ multiplex PCR. The sample includes some 500,000 clones, roughly 95% of them seen just once. The specimen sequenced was naive CD4+ T cells sorted from blood. These receptors came from a woman aged 25-40 years in good health. Both conserved end residues are trimmed from each CDR3. The order of the fields is J gene, V gene, CDR3 protein.

>TRBJ1-1|TRBV18
ASSGTENTEAF
>TRBJ2-3|TRBV27
ASSSGWGTGTDTQY
>TRBJ2-7|TRBV6-1
ASKGQDSSSYEQY
>TRBJ1-4|TRBV30
AWSVGLGQGEKLF
>TRBJ1-3|TRBV28
ASSLWVSGNTIY
>TRBJ2-7|TRBV10-3
AISESNRRQY
>-|TRBV27
ASSKTGQPTVSYEQY
>TRBJ2-1|TRBV5-1
ASFPRDTSYNEQF
>TRBJ2-2|TRBV4-1
ASSFLDRMNTGELF
>TRBJ1-1|TRBV7-9
ASNQGGGSTEAF
>TRBJ2-7|TRBV4-2
ASSQEANGYEQY
>TRBJ2-2|TRBV28
ASKGTTAGEFRRELF
>TRBJ2-3|TRBV29-1
SVLGLAGEGTQY
>TRBJ2-2|TRBV6-5
ASSYWETGELF
>TRBJ2-2|TRBV28
ASSLEGGRAGELF
>TRBJ2-7|TRBV28
ASSKSRDYEQY
>TRBJ2-2|TRBV19
ASSDPNTGELF
>TRBJ2-1|TRBV7-9
ASRSQGPPSSYNEQF
>TRBJ2-7|TRBV5-4
ASSSPGQTYEQY
>TRBJ1-1|TRBV18
ASSPQTGKGTEAF
>TRBJ2-1|TRBV2
ASTSGSQDEQF
>TRBJ2-1|TRBV5-1
ASSLGTGFAHEQF
>TRBJ2-1|TRBV19
ASSIGTGGLNEQF
>TRBJ2-1|TRBV5-1
ASSLTASYNEQF
>TRBJ2-1|TRBV5-6
ASSFLGQGWNEQF